What follows are 15 T cell receptor beta chains derived from one specimen sequenced in a study of T cell responses to AZD1222 COVID-19 vaccine. Clones were read by immunoSEQ multiplex PCR, and TCRdb kept only the in-frame ones, dropping some. The repertoire holds 95,000 to 100,000 clones, with about 89% as singletons. The source material was peripheral blood, sampled on day 0 of AZD1222 vaccination. These receptors all come from an adult in good health.

This clone turned up a few times. The chain combines TRBV6-4 with TRBJ1-1, with TRBD1 as a possible D gene (5 bases). The CDR3 has 13 amino acids. Germline V gives CDR1 MRHNA, CDR2 SNTAGT. V lost 6 bases, J lost 5 bases, and 13 bases lay in between. CDR3 region: CASSQGWGTEAFF. The CDR3 bases are TGTGCCAGCAGCCAGGGTTGGGGAACTGAAGCTTTCTTT.

V usage is TRBV27 and J usage is TRBJ1-6, with unresolved D. CDR1 and CDR2 from the germline V gene are MNHEY and SMNVEV (reference sequence). The CDR3 spans 14 residues. V dropped 4 bases and J dropped 3 bases, with 7 bases sitting between them. This CDR3 reads CASSSDNYNSPLHF. As DNA, the CDR3 is TGTGCCAGCAGTTCAGACAACTATAATTCACCCCTCCACTTT.

The V call is TRBV4-2, the J call TRBJ1-5, with 9 bases fitting TRBD1. Germline loops: CDR1 LGHNA, CDR2 YNFKEQ. J lost 2 bases, V lost 4 bases, and 9 bases had no gene match. This CDR3 is 17 amino acids long. As DNA, the CDR3 is TGTGCCAGCAGCCCCGCCGGGGGACAGGGTCGCAATCAGCCCCAGCATTTT. It encodes CASSPAGGQGRNQPQHF.

V gene TRBV5-6 combines with J gene TRBJ1-1, with TRBD1 matching 8 bases. This CDR3 region has 12 residues. Germline CDR1 SGHDT, CDR2 YYEEEE. Germline trimming cut 2 bases from V and 13 bases from J; bases unmatched to any gene: 7. CDR3 sequence: CASSFADRGDFF. CDR3 nucleotides: TGTGCCAGCAGCTTCGCCGACAGGGGTGATTTCTTT.

CDR3 sequence reads: CSARSIGYNEQFF. Written as DNA, the CDR3 is TGCAGCGCCCGAAGTATCGGGTACAATGAGCAGTTCTTC. This chain uses TRBV29-1 with TRBJ2-1; D remains ambiguous. CDR3 length: 13 amino acids. The V gene lost 7 bases and the J gene lost 4 bases, with 14 bases spanning the gap. Germline-derived CDR1 and CDR2 are SQVTM and ANQGSEA.

In its sample, this clone was seen once. This sequence joins TRBV9 and TRBJ1-1, with D perhaps TRBD1 (5 bases). Germline V gene sequence: CDR1 SGDLS, CDR2 YYNGEE. The CDR3 length is 15 residues. V dropped 0 bases and J dropped 5 bases, with 14 bases sitting between them. The CDR3 coding sequence is TGTGCCAGCAGCGTAGGGGGGACCTTGGGGACTGAAGCTTTCTTT. As protein: CASSVGGTLGTEAFF.

The chain combines TRBV14 with TRBJ2-1; 7 nucleotides match TRBD2. Germline CDR1 reads SGHDN; CDR2 reads FVKESK. The CDR3 runs 15 residues. J lost 4 bases, V lost 5 bases, and 8 bases had no gene match. This chain's CDR3 is CASSSLATLYNEQFF. The CDR3 DNA sequence: TGTGCCAGCAGCTCACTAGCGACTCTGTACAATGAGCAGTTCTTC.

This clone has just one count. The chain carries TRBV18 and TRBJ1-2; no clear D. CDR3 length equals 14 residues. Germline-derived CDR1 and CDR2 are KGHSH and LQKENI. Trimming took off 3 bases at V and 4 bases at J, with 12 bases between the two ends. The CDR3 DNA sequence: TGTGCCAGCTCACCCAGCAGGCCCGGCTATGGCTACACCTTC. Translating gives CASSPSRPGYGYTF. The whole variable domain, remainder taken from reference TRBV18 and TRBJ1-2, is NAGVMQNPRHLVRRRGQEARLRCSPMKGHSHVYWYRQLPEEGLKFMVYLQKENIIDESGMPKERFSAEFPKEGPSILRIQQVVRGDSAAYFCASSPSRPGYGYTFGSGTRLTVV.

V and J are TRBV7-2 and TRBJ1-2; D possibly corresponds to TRBD1 (5 bases). CDR1 is SGHTA, CDR2 FQGNSA, per germline. V lost 7 bases and J lost 10, with 19 bases in between. The CDR3 is 13 residues long. CDR3 sequence: CASTPRDRSPYTF. The CDR3 DNA sequence: TGTGCCAGCACCCCCCGGGACCGCTCTCCCTACACCTTC. Variable domain in full (rest from reference TRBV7-2 and TRBJ1-2): GAGVSQSPSNKVTEKGKDVELRCDPISGHTALYWYRQSLGQGLEFLIYFQGNSAPDKSGLPSDRFSAERTGGSVSTLTIQRTQQEDSAVYLCASTPRDRSPYTFGSGTRLTVV.

The chain is built from TRBV5-1 and TRBJ2-3; D gene unclear. The germline gives CDR1 SGHRS, CDR2 YFSETQ. The CDR3 loop spans 15 amino acids. Trimming left V 0 bases short and J 3 bases short, with 11 bases between. The CDR3 protein is CASSLEVGRTDTQYF. The DNA for the CDR3 is TGCGCCAGCAGCTTGGAGGTGGGCCGTACAGATACGCAGTATTTT. Drawing the rest from reference TRBV5-1 and TRBJ2-3, the complete variable domain is KAGVTQTPRYLIKTRGQQVTLSCSPISGHRSVSWYQQTPGQGLQFLFEYFSETQRNKGNFPGRFSGRQFSNSRSEMNVSTLELGDSALYLCASSLEVGRTDTQYFGPGTRLTVL.

The chain employs TRBV11-2 and TRBJ2-5; TRBD1 is a possible D gene (5 bases). The V gene lost 2 bases and the J gene lost 5 bases, with 6 bases spanning the gap. Germline V gene sequence: CDR1 SGHAT, CDR2 FQNNGV. The CDR3 is 12 amino acids. The CDR3 loop is CASSLNRETQYF. The CDR3 DNA reads as TGTGCCAGCAGCTTAAACAGGGAGACCCAGTACTTC.

Concerning this clone itself: At the DNA level, this CDR3 is encoded by other sequences in the same sample as well. This chain connects TRBV5-1 to TRBJ1-5; 8 bases are shared with TRBD1. Germline V lookup: CDR1 SGHRS, CDR2 YFSETQ. V shed 0 bases, J shed 2 bases, and the junction held 1 base outside the gene matches. This CDR3 spans 15 amino acids. The CDR3 bases are TGCGCCAGCAGCTTGGCAGGGGGCGGCAATCAGCCCCAGCATTTT. Translation: CASSLAGGGNQPQHF.

The V and J genes are TRBV3-1 (or the pseudogene TRBV3-2) and TRBJ1-3, with 9 bases fitting TRBD1. J lost 0 bases, V lost 4 bases, and 4 bases had no gene match. The V gene's germline CDR1 is LGHDT and CDR2 YNNKEL (reference sequence). The CDR3 length is 16 residues. The CDR3 bases are TGTGCCAGCAGCCTTACAGGGGGCAACTCTGGAAACACCATATATTTT. It is translated as CASSLTGGNSGNTIYF.

This clone was picked up one time. The chain recombines TRBV5-1 with TRBJ2-1; TRBD1 might be the D (6 bases). Per germline, CDR1 SGHRS and CDR2 YFSETQ. Trimming removed 0 bases from V and 9 bases from J, with 10 bases in between. The CDR3 runs 13 residues. The CDR3 DNA reads TGCGCCAGCAGCTTGGAGGGGGTCCGTGAGCAGTTCTTC. It is translated as CASSLEGVREQFF. The complete variable domain, with remaining parts taken from reference TRBV5-1 and TRBJ2-1, reads KAGVTQTPRYLIKTRGQQVTLSCSPISGHRSVSWYQQTPGQGLQFLFEYFSETQRNKGNFPGRFSGRQFSNSRSEMNVSTLELGDSALYLCASSLEGVREQFFGPGTRLTVL.

CDR3 in amino acids: CASSLTGHSNQPQHF. DNA for the CDR3: TGTGCCAGCAGCTTGACAGGGCATAGCAATCAGCCCCAGCATTTT. V is TRBV5-5 and J is TRBJ1-5; D perhaps matches TRBD1 (6 bases). Germline V gene sequence: CDR1 SGHKS, CDR2 YYEKEE (reference sequence). Trimming took 1 base from V and 0 from J, leaving 8 bases between them. The CDR3 sequence is 15 residues long.